This entry lists 30 T cell receptor beta chains sequenced from one sample in a study of cytomegalovirus exposure and HLA in healthy donors. Produced via immunoSEQ multiplex PCR; TCRdb's table is partial and in-frame only. The repertoire holds around 250,000 clones, with roughly 90% as singletons. Sequencing was carried out using PBMCs. The receptors were gathered from a young woman in good health and CMV-seronegative.

The chain employs TRBV5-1 and TRBJ2-5; 8 positions agree with TRBD1. The germline V gene has CDR1 SGHRS and CDR2 YFSETQ. With 0 bases clipped from V and 5 bases from J, the junction kept 6 bases outside the gene matches. CDR3 length equals 15 residues. The chain's CDR3 is CASSLGQGFGETQYF. CDR3 nucleotide sequence: TGCGCCAGCAGCTTGGGACAGGGGTTTGGGGAGACCCAGTACTTC.

This clone was counted once. The rearrangement uses TRBV5-1 and TRBJ1-6; 7 positions agree with TRBD1. V lost 2 bases, J lost 14 bases, and 16 bases stayed unmatched. Germline CDR1 and CDR2: SGHRS and YFSETQ. This CDR3 is built from 16 residues. The CDR3: CASSFRPGTAVRSLHF. The CDR3 bases are TGCGCCAGCAGCTTTCGACCCGGGACAGCCGTAAGATCCCTCCACTTT.

V gene TRBV6-5 combines with J gene TRBJ1-1, with 9 bases identical to TRBD1. This CDR3 spans 15 amino acids. Trimming took 4 bases from V and 0 from J; bases not matched to a gene: 3. Germline V gene sequence: CDR1 MNHEY, CDR2 SVGAGI. CDR3 sequence (DNA): TGTGCCAGCAGTTCCACAGGGGGCTTGAACACTGAAGCTTTCTTT. Amino acids: CASSSTGGLNTEAFF.

V and J are TRBV6-1 and TRBJ1-4, with 9 bases aligning to TRBD1. V shed 7 bases, J shed 8 bases, and the junction held 8 bases outside the gene matches. Looked up from germline, CDR1 is MNHNS and CDR2 is SASEGT. This CDR3 contains 14 residues. CDR3 amino acids: CASKIGQGREKLFF. The CDR3 nucleotides read TGTGCCAGCAAAATAGGACAGGGGAGGGAAAAACTGTTTTTT.

This rearrangement joins TRBV27 to TRBJ2-1, with 13 positions matching TRBD2. Germline trimming cut 5 bases from V and 9 bases from J; bases unmatched to any gene: 4. In germline, CDR1 is MNHEY, CDR2 SMNVEV (reference sequence). The CDR3 covers 14 residues. CDR3 DNA: TGTGCCAGCAGTCCCGGGACTAGCGGGGCTGAGCAGTTCTTC. Protein: CASSPGTSGAEQFF.

The V gene is TRBV5-1, the J gene TRBJ2-6; D is ambiguous. The CDR3 has 15 residues. Germline V gene data show CDR1 as SGHRS and CDR2 as YFSETQ. Trimming removed 1 base at V and 1 base at J, with 6 bases between. CDR3 protein: CASSLPVSGANVLTF. The CDR3 DNA is TGCGCCAGCAGCTTGCCCGTATCTGGGGCCAACGTCCTGACTTTC. Full variable domain (rest looked up from reference TRBV5-1 and TRBJ2-6): KAGVTQTPRYLIKTRGQQVTLSCSPISGHRSVSWYQQTPGQGLQFLFEYFSETQRNKGNFPGRFSGRQFSNSRSEMNVSTLELGDSALYLCASSLPVSGANVLTFGAGSRLTVL.

The chain is built from TRBV29-1 and TRBJ2-2; D remains ambiguous. V lost 6 bases, J lost 4 bases, and 6 bases lay in between. The CDR3 contains 11 residues. CDR1 and CDR2 from the germline V gene are SQVTM and ANQGSEA. DNA for the CDR3: TGCAGCGTGGTAGTCACCGGGGAGCTGTTTTTT. Residues: CSVVVTGELFF.

The chain combines TRBV11-2 with TRBJ1-6; D gene uncertain. CDR3 length: 14 residues. Per germline, CDR1 SGHAT and CDR2 FQNNGV. Trimming stripped 1 base from V and 7 bases from J, with 8 bases between. CDR3 amino acids: CASSLGTQNSPLHF. The CDR3 region has the DNA TGTGCCAGCAGCTTAGGAACACAGAATTCACCCCTCCACTTT.

V gene TRBV6-6 combines with J gene TRBJ2-1; perhaps TRBD2 as D (6 bases). CDR1 and CDR2 from the germline V gene are MNHNY and SVGAGI (reference sequence). This CDR3 is 16 amino acids long. Trimming left V 4 bases short and J 4 bases short, with 17 bases between. CDR3 protein: CASSFRERAGYNEQFF. As DNA, the CDR3 is TGTGCCAGCAGTTTCCGTGAAAGAGCGGGTTACAATGAGCAGTTCTTC.

The CDR3 spells CASSPDRRNYGYTF. The DNA of the CDR3 is TGCGCCAGCAGCCCGGACAGGAGAAACTATGGCTACACCTTC. The chain links TRBV5-1 to TRBJ1-2, with 7 bases matching TRBD1. Unmatched junction bases numbered 5, after V lost 4 bases and J lost 2 bases. Germline V lookup: CDR1 SGHRS, CDR2 YFSETQ. This CDR3 comprises 14 residues.

V gene TRBV18 combines with J gene TRBJ1-1; D unresolved. The CDR3 extends over 15 amino acids. Trimming removed 0 bases at V and 1 base at J, with 9 bases between. Looked up from germline, CDR1 is KGHSH and CDR2 is LQKENI. CDR3 nucleotide sequence: TGTGCCAGCTCACCACCAGGGAGCAAGAACACTGAAGCTTTCTTT. Residues: CASSPPGSKNTEAFF.

V and J are TRBV28 and TRBJ2-5; 7 nucleotides align to TRBD1. Germline CDR1 is MDHEN and CDR2 is SYDVKM. This CDR3 spans 17 amino acids. With 4 bases clipped from V and 0 bases from J, the junction kept 11 bases outside the gene matches. CDR3 bases: TGTGCCAGCAGTTCAAACCCTGGCAGGGGGTACCAAGAGACCCAGTACTTC. This codes for CASSSNPGRGYQETQYF.

V usage is TRBV11-3 and J usage is TRBJ1-1; perhaps TRBD1 as D (5 bases). CDR1 and CDR2 (germline): SGHNT, YENEEA. Trimming pared 6 bases from V and 1 base from J, leaving 15 bases between. This CDR3 comprises 15 residues. The CDR3 reads CASSHDKTGNTEAFF. The CDR3, as DNA: TGTGCCAGCAGTCATGACAAAACAGGGAACACTGAAGCTTTCTTT.

The sample holds one count of this clone. The V and J genes are TRBV11-3 and TRBJ1-6, with D hard to call. The CDR3 consists of 15 residues. Looked up from germline, CDR1 is SGHNT and CDR2 is YENEEA. V was clipped by 0 bases and J by 7 bases, with 10 bases between them. The CDR3 sequence is CASSLDPGNNSPLHF. Written as DNA, the CDR3 is TGTGCCAGCAGCTTAGATCCGGGGAACAATTCACCCCTCCACTTT.

The chain links TRBV2 to TRBJ2-6, with D unresolved. This CDR3 region has 15 residues. The V end lost 7 bases, the J end lost 0 bases, and 10 bases lay between the germline ends. Germline CDR1 reads SNHLY; CDR2 reads FYNNEI. CDR3 amino acids: CASNPEISGANVLTF. CDR3 coding DNA: TGTGCCAGCAATCCAGAAATCTCTGGGGCCAACGTCCTGACTTTC.

The genes are TRBV11-2 and TRBJ1-5; D might be TRBD1 (5 bases). The CDR3 spans 15 residues. Germline-derived CDR1 and CDR2 are SGHAT and FQNNGV. Trimming took 6 bases from V and 6 from J, leaving 18 bases between them. The CDR3 region has the DNA TGTGCCAGCAGTCGGGACTCTTCTGGGAGTCAGCCCCAGCATTTT. Its protein product is CASSRDSSGSQPQHF.

V and J are TRBV6-4 and TRBJ2-3; TRBD2 matches at 10 bases. V shed 3 bases, J shed 2 bases, and the junction held 2 bases outside the gene matches. This CDR3 spans 15 amino acids. Germline values: CDR1 MRHNA, CDR2 SNTAGT. In DNA form, the CDR3 reads TGTGCCAGCAGTGAAGCGGGGGGGCCCACAGATACGCAGTATTTT. It yields the protein CASSEAGGPTDTQYF.

The gene calls are TRBV10-1 and TRBJ2-3; D possibly corresponds to TRBD1 (6 bases). V was clipped by 0 bases and J by 2 bases, with 12 bases between them. From germline, CDR1 is WNHNN and CDR2 SYGVQD (reference sequence). The CDR3 covers 16 residues. The chain's CDR3 is CASSESGGYSTDTQYF. The CDR3 DNA reads as TGCGCCAGCAGTGAGTCTGGGGGCTACTCCACAGATACGCAGTATTTT.

This rearrangement joins TRBV28 to TRBJ1-2; D uncertain. Per germline, CDR1 MDHEN and CDR2 SYDVKM. The length of the CDR3 is 13 residues. V was trimmed by 5 bases and J by 4 bases, leaving 11 bases between them. As DNA, the CDR3 is TGTGCCAGCAGTATTACAGAGAGCTATGGCTACACCTTC. It encodes CASSITESYGYTF.

V and J are TRBV2 and TRBJ1-1; TRBD1 might be the D (6 bases). Between the trimmed V and J ends, which lost 10 bases and 5 bases, there was a span of 8 bases. The CDR3 is 10 amino acids. The V gene's germline CDR1 is SNHLY and CDR2 FYNNEI. CDR3 nucleotides: TGTGCCACCGGACAGACTGAAGCTTTCTTT. Its translation: CATGQTEAFF.

The chain carries TRBV6-6 and TRBJ1-1; D gene uncertain. The germline gives CDR1 MNHNY, CDR2 SVGAGI (reference sequence). V dropped 0 bases and J dropped 10 bases, with 21 bases sitting between them. The CDR3 spans 16 residues. This chain's CDR3 is CASSYSNRRGGLGAFF. The CDR3 coding sequence is TGTGCCAGCAGTTACTCGAATCGTAGAGGAGGACTGGGAGCTTTCTTT.

This sequence joins TRBV5-4 and TRBJ1-2; D might be TRBD1 (6 bases). Trimming stripped 2 bases from V and 8 bases from J, with 13 bases between. Germline V gene data show CDR1 as SGHNT and CDR2 as YYREEE (reference sequence). CDR3 length: 13 residues. The CDR3 spells CASSLPSGDGYTF. CDR3 in DNA: TGTGCCAGCAGCTTACCGTCAGGGGACGGCTACACCTTC.

The chain employs TRBV28 and TRBJ2-1; TRBD2 is a possible D gene (5 bases). V shed 6 bases and J shed 8 bases, with 17 bases lying between them. CDR3 length: 14 amino acids. Germline assignment: CDR1 MDHEN and CDR2 SYDVKM. CDR3 residues: CASRFGGGIDEQFF. CDR3 nucleotide sequence: TGTGCCAGCAGGTTCGGAGGAGGTATCGATGAGCAGTTCTTC.

This chain connects TRBV10-3 to TRBJ1-2; TRBD1 matches 10 bases. This CDR3 is built from 18 residues. Per the germline V gene, CDR1 is ENHRY and CDR2 is SYGVKD. Trimming at V came to 0 bases and at J to 3 bases, leaving 10 bases not matched to a gene. The CDR3 sequence: CAISESRIRDRGDYGYTF. The CDR3 DNA sequence: TGTGCCATCAGTGAGTCGCGGATCCGGGACAGGGGCGACTATGGCTACACCTTC.

This chain links TRBV29-1 with TRBJ2-3; D possibly corresponds to TRBD2 (6 bases). Germline V gives CDR1 SQVTM, CDR2 ANQGSEA. V lost 7 bases and J 2 bases, leaving 31 bases between the germline ends. The CDR3 contains 19 residues. CDR3 amino acids: CSGAVIAAGFSTLTDTQYF. The CDR3 DNA reads as TGCAGCGGTGCCGTCATAGCGGCTGGTTTTTCGACACTCACAGATACGCAGTATTTT.

The J gene is TRBJ2-3, the V gene TRBV9, with 13 bases matching TRBD2. V trimming: 0 bases; J trimming: 6 bases; junction bases outside the gene matches: 10. Germline CDR1 is SGDLS and CDR2 is YYNGEE. The CDR3 is 18 residues long. DNA for the CDR3: TGTGCCAGCAGCGTAGAACTAGCGGGGGGGCAGGAGTCGGATACGCAGTATTTT. This translates into CASSVELAGGQESDTQYF.

This sequence joins TRBV7-2 and TRBJ2-7, with 7 bases identical to TRBD1. Trimming removed 5 bases from V and 2 bases from J; junction bases left unmatched: 12. CDR3 length: 16 residues. Looked up from germline, CDR1 is SGHTA and CDR2 is FQGNSA. The CDR3 spells CASSLSTGATTYEQYF. The CDR3 DNA is TGTGCCAGCAGCCTATCTACAGGGGCGACTACCTACGAGCAGTACTTC.

J is TRBJ2-2 and V is TRBV14, with TRBD1 identical over 9 bases. The CDR3 is made up of 16 amino acids. Germline V gene lookup returns CDR1 SGHDN and CDR2 FVKESK. Trimming removed 4 bases from V and 2 bases from J; junction bases left unmatched: 5. The CDR3 protein is CASSRLDRGNTGELFF. The CDR3 DNA sequence: TGTGCCAGCAGCCGATTGGACAGGGGCAACACCGGGGAGCTGTTTTTT.

This rearrangement joins TRBV30 to TRBJ2-7; D is possibly TRBD2 (6 bases). This CDR3 region has 15 residues. V was shortened by 0 bases and J by 4 bases, with 16 bases between the two germline ends. The germline CDR1 and CDR2 sequences are GTSNPN and SVGIG (reference sequence). CDR3 sequence reads: CAWSVGGDSGYEQYF. The CDR3, as DNA: TGTGCCTGGAGTGTAGGTGGGGACTCGGGTTACGAGCAGTACTTC.

The rearrangement joins TRBV28 to TRBJ2-3; TRBD2 matches at 8 bases. There are 15 residues in the CDR3. Germline values: CDR1 MDHEN, CDR2 SYDVKM. The V gene end was trimmed by 10 bases and the J gene end by 0 bases; junction bases not matched to a gene: 9. CDR3 sequence (DNA): TGTGCCATCGCGGGGGGACCCACTAGCACAGATACGCAGTATTTT. Protein product: CAIAGGPTSTDTQYF.